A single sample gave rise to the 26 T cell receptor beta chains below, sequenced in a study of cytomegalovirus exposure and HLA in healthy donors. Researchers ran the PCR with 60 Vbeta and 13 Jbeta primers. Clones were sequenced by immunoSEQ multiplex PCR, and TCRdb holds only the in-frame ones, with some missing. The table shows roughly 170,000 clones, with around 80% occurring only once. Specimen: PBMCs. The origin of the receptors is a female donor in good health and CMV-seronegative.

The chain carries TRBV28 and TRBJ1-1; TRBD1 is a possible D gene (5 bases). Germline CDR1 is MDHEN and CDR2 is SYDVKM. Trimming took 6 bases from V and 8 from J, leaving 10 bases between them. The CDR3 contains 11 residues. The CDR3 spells CASSPYREAFF. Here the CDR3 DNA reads TGTGCCAGCAGCCCATACAGGGAAGCTTTCTTT.

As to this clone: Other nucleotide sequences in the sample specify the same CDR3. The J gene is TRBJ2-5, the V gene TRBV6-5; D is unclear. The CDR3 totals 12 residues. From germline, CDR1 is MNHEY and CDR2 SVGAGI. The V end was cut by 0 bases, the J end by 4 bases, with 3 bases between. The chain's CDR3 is CASSYSRETQYF. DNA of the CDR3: TGTGCCAGCAGTTACTCGAGAGAGACCCAGTACTTC.

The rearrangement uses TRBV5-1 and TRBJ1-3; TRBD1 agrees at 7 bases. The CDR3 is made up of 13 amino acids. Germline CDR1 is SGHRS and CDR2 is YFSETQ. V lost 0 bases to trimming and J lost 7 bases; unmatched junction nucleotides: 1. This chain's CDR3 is CASSLGQGNTIYF. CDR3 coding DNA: TGCGCCAGCAGCTTGGGACAGGGCAACACCATATATTTT.

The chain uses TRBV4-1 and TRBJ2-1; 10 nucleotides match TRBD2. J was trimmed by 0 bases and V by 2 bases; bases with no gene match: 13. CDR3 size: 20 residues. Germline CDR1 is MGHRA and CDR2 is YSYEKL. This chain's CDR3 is CASSQLQRGGFTSSYNEQFF. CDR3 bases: TGCGCCAGCAGCCAATTGCAGCGGGGGGGTTTTACGAGCTCCTACAATGAGCAGTTCTTC.

CDR3 bases: TGTGCCAGCAGCCCGGGCCGACAGTACACTAACTATGGCTACACCTTC. Amino acids: CASSPGRQYTNYGYTF. The gene calls are TRBV7-2 and TRBJ1-2, with TRBD1 as a possible D gene (5 bases). CDR3 length equals 16 residues. Trimming stripped 5 bases from V and 0 bases from J, with 16 bases between. Germline assignment: CDR1 SGHTA and CDR2 FQGNSA.

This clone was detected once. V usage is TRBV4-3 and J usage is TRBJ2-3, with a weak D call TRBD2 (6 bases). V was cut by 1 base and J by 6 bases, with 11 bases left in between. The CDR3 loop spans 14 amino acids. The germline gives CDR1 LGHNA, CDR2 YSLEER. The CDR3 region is CASSQAGVADTQYF. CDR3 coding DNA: TGCGCCAGCAGCCAAGCGGGAGTGGCGGATACGCAGTATTTT.

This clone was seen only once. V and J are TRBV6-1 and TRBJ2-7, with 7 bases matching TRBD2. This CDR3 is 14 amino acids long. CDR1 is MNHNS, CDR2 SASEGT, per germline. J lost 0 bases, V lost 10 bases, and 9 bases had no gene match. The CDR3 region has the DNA TGTGCCACCCTACTAGCGCTGAGCTCCTACGAGCAGTACTTC. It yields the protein CATLLALSSYEQYF.

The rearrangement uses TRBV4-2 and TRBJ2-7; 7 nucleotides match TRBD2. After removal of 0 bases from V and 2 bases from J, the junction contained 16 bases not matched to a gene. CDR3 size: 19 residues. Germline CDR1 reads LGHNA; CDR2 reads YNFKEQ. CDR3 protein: CASSQELKIPGGTPYEQYF. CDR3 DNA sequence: TGTGCCAGCAGCCAAGAATTAAAGATCCCCGGGGGGACCCCCTACGAGCAGTACTTC.

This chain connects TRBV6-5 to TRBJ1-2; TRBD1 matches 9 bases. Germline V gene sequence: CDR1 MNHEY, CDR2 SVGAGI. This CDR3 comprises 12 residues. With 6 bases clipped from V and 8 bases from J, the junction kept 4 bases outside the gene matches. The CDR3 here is CASSNRGRGYTF. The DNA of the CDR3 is TGTGCCAGCAGCAACAGGGGGCGAGGCTACACCTTC.

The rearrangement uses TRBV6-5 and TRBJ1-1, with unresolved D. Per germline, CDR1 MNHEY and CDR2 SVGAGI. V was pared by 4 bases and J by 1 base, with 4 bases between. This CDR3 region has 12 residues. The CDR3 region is CASSSGNTEAFF. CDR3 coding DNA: TGTGCCAGCAGTTCAGGGAACACTGAAGCTTTCTTT.

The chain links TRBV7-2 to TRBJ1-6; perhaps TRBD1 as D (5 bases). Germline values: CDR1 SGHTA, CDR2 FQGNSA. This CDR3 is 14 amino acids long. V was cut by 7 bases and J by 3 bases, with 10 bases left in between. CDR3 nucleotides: TGTGCCAGCACCCAGACAGTCTATAATTCACCCCTCCACTTT. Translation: CASTQTVYNSPLHF. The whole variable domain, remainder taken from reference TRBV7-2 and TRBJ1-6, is GAGVSQSPSNKVTEKGKDVELRCDPISGHTALYWYRQSLGQGLEFLIYFQGNSAPDKSGLPSDRFSAERTGGSVSTLTIQRTQQEDSAVYLCASTQTVYNSPLHFGNGTRLTVT.

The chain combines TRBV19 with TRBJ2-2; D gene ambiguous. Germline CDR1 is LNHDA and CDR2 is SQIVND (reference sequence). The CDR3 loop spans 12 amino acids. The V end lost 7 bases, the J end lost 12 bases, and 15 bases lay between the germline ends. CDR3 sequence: CASTNGSRKLFF. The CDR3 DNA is TGTGCCAGTACCAATGGGTCTAGGAAGCTGTTTTTT.

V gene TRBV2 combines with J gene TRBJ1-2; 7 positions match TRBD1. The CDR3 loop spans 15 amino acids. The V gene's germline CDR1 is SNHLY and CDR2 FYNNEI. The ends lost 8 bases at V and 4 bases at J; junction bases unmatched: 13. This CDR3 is CASGLGQPTVYGYTF. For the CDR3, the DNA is TGTGCCAGCGGATTGGGACAGCCGACCGTCTATGGCTACACCTTC. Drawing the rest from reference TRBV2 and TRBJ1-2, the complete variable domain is EPEVTQTPSHQVTQMGQEVILRCVPISNHLYFYWYRQILGQKVEFLVSFYNNEISEKSEIFDDQFSVERPDGSNFTLKIRSTKLEDSAMYFCASGLGQPTVYGYTFGSGTRLTVV.

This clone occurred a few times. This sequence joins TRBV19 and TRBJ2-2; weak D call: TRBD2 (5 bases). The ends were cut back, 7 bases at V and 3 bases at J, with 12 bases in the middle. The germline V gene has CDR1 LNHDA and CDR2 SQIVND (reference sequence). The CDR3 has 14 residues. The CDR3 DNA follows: TGTGCCAGTACCCCCCCGCGGGACACCGGGGAGCTGTTTTTT. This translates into CASTPPRDTGELFF.

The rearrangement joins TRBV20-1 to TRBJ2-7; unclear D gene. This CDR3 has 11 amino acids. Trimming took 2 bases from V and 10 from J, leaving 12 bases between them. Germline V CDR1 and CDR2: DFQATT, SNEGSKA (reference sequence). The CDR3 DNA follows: TGCAGTGCTAGAAACGAGCCAACCCAGTACTTC. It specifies CSARNEPTQYF.

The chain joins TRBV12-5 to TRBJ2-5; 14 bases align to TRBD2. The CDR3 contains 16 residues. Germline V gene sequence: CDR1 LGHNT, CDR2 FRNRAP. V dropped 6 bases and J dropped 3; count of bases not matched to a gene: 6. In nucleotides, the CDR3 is TGTGCTAGTGGACCGGGACTAGCGGGGGTAAAAGAGACCCAGTACTTC. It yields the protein CASGPGLAGVKETQYF.

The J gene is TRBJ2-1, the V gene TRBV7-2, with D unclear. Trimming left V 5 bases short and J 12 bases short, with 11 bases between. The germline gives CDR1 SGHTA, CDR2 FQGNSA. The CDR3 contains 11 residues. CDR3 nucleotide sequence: TGTGCCAGCAGCCCTGGGTCAGGGCAGTTCTTC. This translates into CASSPGSGQFF.

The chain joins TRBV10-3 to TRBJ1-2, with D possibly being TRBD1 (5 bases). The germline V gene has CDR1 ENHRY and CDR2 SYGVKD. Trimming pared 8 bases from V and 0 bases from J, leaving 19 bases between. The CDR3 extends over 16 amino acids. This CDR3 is CAISLGGDLSNYGYTF. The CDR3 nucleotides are TGTGCCATCTCCCTGGGGGGGGACCTCTCTAACTATGGCTACACCTTC.

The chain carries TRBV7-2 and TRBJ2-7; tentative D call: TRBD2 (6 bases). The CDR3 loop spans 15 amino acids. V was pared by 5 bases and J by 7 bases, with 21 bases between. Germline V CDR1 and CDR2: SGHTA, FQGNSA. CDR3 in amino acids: CASSPPRAGGLEQYF. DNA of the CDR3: TGTGCCAGCAGCCCACCCCGGGCAGGAGGACTAGAGCAGTACTTC.

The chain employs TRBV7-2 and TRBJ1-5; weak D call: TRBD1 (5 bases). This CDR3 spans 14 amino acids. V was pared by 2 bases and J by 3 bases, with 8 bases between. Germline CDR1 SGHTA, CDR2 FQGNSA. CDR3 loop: CASSLRQYNQPQHF. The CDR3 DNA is TGTGCCAGCAGCTTACGACAGTACAATCAGCCCCAGCATTTT. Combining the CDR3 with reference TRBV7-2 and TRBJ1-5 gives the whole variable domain GAGVSQSPSNKVTEKGKDVELRCDPISGHTALYWYRQSLGQGLEFLIYFQGNSAPDKSGLPSDRFSAERTGGSVSTLTIQRTQQEDSAVYLCASSLRQYNQPQHFGDGTRLSIL.

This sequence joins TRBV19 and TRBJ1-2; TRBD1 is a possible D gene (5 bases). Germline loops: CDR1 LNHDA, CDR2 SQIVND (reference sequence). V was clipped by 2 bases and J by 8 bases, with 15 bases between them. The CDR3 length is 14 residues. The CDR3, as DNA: TGTGCCAGTAGTATATCGAGCCAGGGTGGAGGCTACACCTTC. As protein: CASSISSQGGGYTF. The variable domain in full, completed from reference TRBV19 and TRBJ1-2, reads DGGITQSPKYLFRKEGQNVTLSCEQNLNHDAMYWYRQDPGQGLRLIYYSQIVNDFQKGDIAEGYSVSREKKESFPLTVTSAQKNPTAFYLCASSISSQGGGYTFGSGTRLTVV.

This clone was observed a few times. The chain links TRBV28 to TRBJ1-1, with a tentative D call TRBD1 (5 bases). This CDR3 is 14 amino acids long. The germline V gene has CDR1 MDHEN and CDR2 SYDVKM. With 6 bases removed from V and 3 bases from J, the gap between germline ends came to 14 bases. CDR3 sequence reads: CASRSLGGDTEAFF. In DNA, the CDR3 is TGTGCCAGCAGGTCACTCGGAGGGGACACTGAAGCTTTCTTT.

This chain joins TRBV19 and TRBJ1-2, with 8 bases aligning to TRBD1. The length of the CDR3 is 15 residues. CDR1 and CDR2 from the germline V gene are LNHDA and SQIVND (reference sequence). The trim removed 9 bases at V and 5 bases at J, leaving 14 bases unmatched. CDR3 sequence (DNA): TGTGCCAGCCGACCCGATGGGACAGGTGCTTATGGCTACACCTTC. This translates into CASRPDGTGAYGYTF.

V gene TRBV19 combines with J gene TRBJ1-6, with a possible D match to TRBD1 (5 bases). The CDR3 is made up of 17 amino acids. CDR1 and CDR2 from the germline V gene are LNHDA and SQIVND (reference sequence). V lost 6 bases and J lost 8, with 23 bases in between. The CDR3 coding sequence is TGTGCCAGTAGGCTACGGAGGGGATCCGCCTCATATTCACCCCTCCACTTT. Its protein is CASRLRRGSASYSPLHF.

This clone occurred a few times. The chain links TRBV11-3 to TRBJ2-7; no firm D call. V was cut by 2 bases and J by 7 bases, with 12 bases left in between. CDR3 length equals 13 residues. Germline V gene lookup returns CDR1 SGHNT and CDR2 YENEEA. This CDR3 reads CASSLRATGEQYF. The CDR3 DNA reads TGTGCCAGCAGCTTAAGAGCGACGGGTGAGCAGTACTTC.

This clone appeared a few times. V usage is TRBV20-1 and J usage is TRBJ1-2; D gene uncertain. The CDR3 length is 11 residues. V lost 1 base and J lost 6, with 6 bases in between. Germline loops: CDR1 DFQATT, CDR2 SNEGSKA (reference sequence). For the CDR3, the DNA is TGCAGTGCTAGAGCCCTTAATGGCTACACCTTC. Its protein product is CSARALNGYTF.